This T cell receptor (beta chain) was recorded in a study of T cells in Graves' hyperthyroidism and ophthalmopathy. Using RNA transcripts as the source, TCR beta CDR3 regions were amplified. First-round RT-PCR of the TCR CDR3 relied on the HTBI primer set. TCRdb re-called the multiplex PCR reads with MiXCR, one entry per CDR3 protein. This table holds a few hundred thousand distinct CDR3 sequences, roughly 15% found once. CDR1 and CDR2 (germline): LGHDT, YNNKEL (reference sequence). The CDR3 runs to 13 residues. V lost 8 bases and J lost 0, with 10 bases in between. Study outcomes and limitations: In simple terms, a model built on 13 V-J features told ophthalmopathy apart from stable hyperthyroidism.

This clonotype was seen repeatedly, ten times or more. Its antigen remains unidentified. The clonotype was recovered from a woman under 30 with Graves' hyperthyroidism. Source material: blood. The chain joins TRBV3-1 to TRBJ1-1; D gene unclear. The CDR3 coding sequence is TGTGCCAGCTCTTTGGTCATGAACACTGAAGCTTTCTTT. Translation: CASSLVMNTEAFF.